A selection of T cell receptor beta chains follows, all from one sample in a study of vaccination effects on CD4 cells after COVID-19. These TCRs' antigens remain unknown. Assay used: immunoSEQ multiplex PCR; TCRdb lists only in-frame clones, some missing. Of about 24,000 clones in the sample, roughly 76% were seen once. The specimen comprised CD4+ T cells from PBMCs cultured with SARS-CoV-2 spike peptides, sampled after COVID-19 vaccination. These receptor sequences come from a human donor who received a COVID-19 vaccine. Some clones in this sample may be carry-over from other donors' samples. CDR3s include the opening cysteine and the closing phenylalanine or tryptophan. The order of the fields is V gene, clone size, D gene, J gene, CDR3 DNA, CDR3 protein. The D gene is left open where the match is weak. Size values are once, few and many counts, or a class for expanded clones, and some rows have none.

>TRBV7-2|NA|NA|TRBJ1-6
TGTGCCAGCAGCTTGGGAAGCAGGGTGAATAATTCACCCCTCCACTTT
CASSLGSRVNNSPLHF
>TRBV6-5|NA|NA|TRBJ1-2
TGTGCCAGCACCCCGATGGGAGGGAGCGGGGGCTACACCTTC
CASTPMGGSGGYTF
>TRBV6-1|NA|NA|TRBJ1-5
TGTGCCAGCAGTGACGGTGGGGTTTATAGCAATCAGCCCCAGCATTTT
CASSDGGVYSNQPQHF
>TRBV6-5|once|TRBD1|TRBJ1-1
TGTGCCAGCAGATTTACAGGGGTTGAAGCTTTCTTT
CASRFTGVEAFF
>TRBV18|NA|NA|TRBJ1-4
TGTGCCAGCTCACCTTTGGACAGTCTAGGGGAAAAACTGTTTTTT
CASSPLDSLGEKLFF
>TRBV7-9|NA|NA|TRBJ2-3
TGTGCCAGCAGCTTAATCGGCGGGAGCACAGATACGCAGTATTTT
CASSLIGGSTDTQYF
>TRBV7-9|NA|NA|TRBJ2-3
TGTGCCAGCAGGTCAGGTGGAGATACGCAGTATTTT
CASRSGGDTQYF
>TRBV2|NA|NA|TRBJ2-3
TGTGCCAGCAGTGAATTAACAGATACGCAGTATTTT
CASSELTDTQYF
>TRBV7-3|NA|NA|TRBJ1-5
TGTGCCAGCAGCAAGCCCCAGGGAAATCAGCCCCAGCATTTT
CASSKPQGNQPQHF
>TRBV4-1|NA|NA|TRBJ1-6
TGCGCCAGCAGCCCTTCCACAGTATCTAGTTCACCCCTCCACTTT
CASSPSTVSSSPLHF
>TRBV10-2|once|NA|TRBJ1-4
TGCGCCAGCAGTGCTGCAGGGGCAGATGAAAAACTGTTTTTT
CASSAAGADEKLFF
>TRBV5-5|NA|NA|TRBJ1-4
TGTGCCAGCAGCTTGGCGGGGGGGACAACTAATGAAAAACTGTTTTTT
CASSLAGGTTNEKLFF
>TRBV24-1|NA|TRBD2|TRBJ2-1
TGTGCCACCAGTGATGAGCGGGGGGCCTACAATGAGCAGTTCTTC
CATSDERGAYNEQFF
>TRBV19|NA|TRBD1|TRBJ1-1
TGTGCCAGTAGTTATAAGACAGGGAGGACTGAAGCTTTCTTT
CASSYKTGRTEAFF
>TRBV19|NA|NA|TRBJ1-5
TGTGCCAGTATGAGTCCTAGGATTAGCAATCAGCCCCAGCATTTT
CASMSPRISNQPQHF
>TRBV28|NA|TRBD1|TRBJ1-1
TGTGCCAGCAGGGGGAACAGGGGGAACACTGAAGCTTTCTTT
CASRGNRGNTEAFF